The 31 T cell receptor beta chains below all came from one sample that was sequenced in a study of metastatic and nonmetastatic thyroid tumors. No treatment had been given to any patient before thyroid surgery. With MiXCR, TCRdb reprocessed the PCR reads. This repertoire shows about 6,600 clones, 30% to 45% found once; its top ten account for around 13%. Source material: adjacent normal tissue. The receptors stem from a female donor with papillary thyroid cancer or a benign thyroid nodule (not recorded which). Some clones in this sample may be carry-over from other donors' samples.

The chain carries TRBV20-1 and TRBJ2-7; D is undetermined. Germline CDR1 reads DFQATT; CDR2 reads SNEGSKA (reference sequence). V was trimmed by 6 bases and J by 0 bases, leaving 9 bases between them. This CDR3 has 12 residues. In DNA form, the CDR3 reads TGCAGTGCCCACTTCGACTCCTACGAGCAGTACTTC. As protein: CSAHFDSYEQYF.

J is TRBJ2-5 and V is TRBV20-1; no definite D call. The germline CDR1 and CDR2 sequences are DFQATT and SNEGSKA (reference sequence). This CDR3 spans 15 amino acids. Trimming took off 3 bases at V and 5 bases at J, with 19 bases between the two ends. CDR3: CSARPFGLAGETQYF. The CDR3 coding sequence is TGCAGTGCTAGGCCGTTCGGCTTAGCAGGCGAGACCCAGTACTTC.

This clone appeared a few times. The DNA of the CDR3 is TGTGCCAGCAGCTTGACCGGGGGTGGTGAAAAACTGTTTTTT. This encodes CASSLTGGGEKLFF. This chain links TRBV7-9 with TRBJ1-4; tentative D call: TRBD1 (5 bases). With 3 bases removed from V and 7 bases from J, the gap between germline ends came to 12 bases. CDR3 size: 14 residues. CDR1 is SEHNR, CDR2 FQNEAQ, per germline (reference sequence). Using reference TRBV7-9 and TRBJ1-4 for the parts outside the CDR3, the full variable domain is DTGVSQNPRHKITKRGQNVTFRCDPISEHNRLYWYRQTLGQGPEFLTYFQNEAQLEKSRLLSDRFSAERPKGSFSTLEIQRTEQGDSAMYLCASSLTGGGEKLFFGSGTQLSVL.

The chain uses TRBV6-5 and TRBJ1-4; 7 nucleotides agree with TRBD1. Germline assignment: CDR1 MNHEY and CDR2 SVGAGI. The V and J ends lost 6 bases and 6 bases, in that order; junction bases with no gene match: 4. The CDR3 spans 13 residues. CDR3 coding DNA: TGTGCCAGCAGGCCAGGGGGATATGAAAAACTGTTTTTT. Translated: CASRPGGYEKLFF.

V is TRBV5-6 and J is TRBJ2-7; tentative D call: TRBD1 (6 bases). The CDR3 length is 15 residues. Germline CDR1 is SGHDT and CDR2 is YYEEEE. The ends were cut back, 0 bases at V and 0 bases at J, with 10 bases in the middle. This chain's CDR3 is CASSLVGHLSYEQYF. Here the CDR3 DNA reads TGTGCCAGCAGCTTGGTGGGACACCTCTCCTACGAGCAGTACTTC.

The chain employs TRBV10-1 and TRBJ2-3; TRBD2 matches at 14 bases. Germline CDR1 and CDR2: WNHNN and SYGVQD (reference sequence). The CDR3 extends over 19 amino acids. Trimming removed 4 bases from V and 2 bases from J; junction bases left unmatched: 11. The CDR3 nucleotides are TGCGCCAGCAGTGGGCCGACTAGCGGGAGGGCCTATGACACAGATACGCAGTATTTT. Amino acids: CASSGPTSGRAYDTDTQYF.

The CDR3 spells CASRTEAHYTGELFF. DNA for the CDR3: TGTGCCAGCAGGACGGAGGCCCATTACACCGGGGAGCTGTTTTTT. The gene calls are TRBV6-2 or TRBV6-3 and TRBJ2-2; tentative D call: TRBD2 (5 bases). This CDR3 is built from 15 residues. V gave up 6 bases and J gave up 3 bases, with 14 bases separating them. Germline V gene sequence: CDR1 MNHEY, CDR2 SVGEGT.

The chain recombines TRBV4-3 with TRBJ2-4; no reliable D call. With 1 base removed from V and 2 bases from J, the gap between germline ends came to 9 bases. Germline V gene lookup returns CDR1 LGHNA and CDR2 YSLEER. The CDR3 covers 15 residues. CDR3 sequence: CASSQGHASKNIQYF. As DNA, the CDR3 is TGCGCCAGCAGCCAAGGACACGCGTCCAAAAACATTCAGTACTTC.

The chain links TRBV6-4 to TRBJ1-1; TRBD1 aligns across 7 bases. The V and J ends lost 6 bases and 4 bases, in that order; junction bases with no gene match: 5. This CDR3 region has 13 residues. The V gene's germline CDR1 is MRHNA and CDR2 SNTAGT. The CDR3 nucleotides read TGTGCCAGCAGCGGACAGGCCCGCACTGAAGCTTTCTTT. Translated, it gives CASSGQARTEAFF.

The chain recombines TRBV7-8 with TRBJ2-2; D not resolved. The length of the CDR3 is 17 residues. Germline CDR1 is SGHVS and CDR2 is FQNEAQ. V lost 1 base to trimming and J lost 5 bases, with 17 bases between them. The chain's CDR3 is CASSLEARSLRTGELFF. The CDR3 nucleotides read TGTGCCAGCAGCTTAGAAGCCCGTTCTTTGAGGACCGGGGAGCTGTTTTTT.

This chain joins TRBV11-2 and TRBJ2-1, with D perhaps matching TRBD1 or TRBD2 (5 bases each). Germline-derived CDR1 and CDR2 are SGHAT and FQNNGV. The CDR3 is 15 residues long. V was cut by 5 bases and J by 0 bases, with 11 bases left in between. This CDR3 is CASSPRAGSYNEQFF. The CDR3 DNA reads as TGTGCCAGCAGCCCCAGGGCGGGCTCCTACAATGAGCAGTTCTTC.

This sequence joins TRBV6-1 and TRBJ1-1; TRBD1 is a possible D gene (5 bases). There are 11 residues in the CDR3. V gave up 1 base and J gave up 11 bases, with 8 bases separating them. Germline V gene sequence: CDR1 MNHNS, CDR2 SASEGT. The CDR3 loop is CASSEVGPAFF. The CDR3 DNA is TGTGCCAGCAGTGAAGTGGGACCGGCTTTCTTT.

For the CDR3, the DNA is TGTGCCAGCAGCTTATGGCCACAGGGGGGCAGCTATGGCTACACCTTC. This sequence encodes CASSLWPQGGSYGYTF. The chain combines TRBV11-1 with TRBJ1-2; 8 bases line up with TRBD1. The CDR3 is 16 amino acids. V dropped 2 bases and J dropped 4; count of bases not matched to a gene: 9. The germline V gene encodes CDR1 SGHAT and CDR2 FQDESV (reference sequence).

This chain connects TRBV27 to TRBJ2-7; 7 bases agree with TRBD2. This CDR3 contains 15 residues. V lost 1 base and J lost 3; bases outside the gene matches: 6. Germline values: CDR1 MNHEY, CDR2 SMNVEV (reference sequence). In DNA form, the CDR3 reads TGTGCCAGCAGTTTATTTGCGGGACTACACTACGAGCAGTACTTC. It codes for CASSLFAGLHYEQYF.

The chain carries TRBV6-1 and TRBJ2-1, with 7 positions matching TRBD1. The CDR3 totals 14 residues. Germline CDR1 is MNHNS and CDR2 is SASEGT. V gave up 6 bases and J gave up 8 bases; unmatched junction bases: 10. DNA for the CDR3: TGTGCCAGCAGACCCGACAGGGTTTGGGATGAGCAGTTCTTC. Its protein product is CASRPDRVWDEQFF.

This clone was recorded a few times. The gene calls are TRBV6-5 and TRBJ1-3; D is unresolved. The germline V gene encodes CDR1 MNHEY and CDR2 SVGAGI. This CDR3 has 16 amino acids. The V gene lost 4 bases and the J gene lost 0 bases, with 13 bases spanning the gap. The CDR3 loop is CASSLTRLSSGNTIYF. The CDR3 nucleotides read TGTGCCAGCAGTTTGACCCGGCTTAGCTCTGGAAACACCATATATTTT.

The chain employs TRBV10-1 and TRBJ1-1; 7 bases map to TRBD1. V lost 4 bases, J lost 11 bases, and 10 bases stayed unmatched. The CDR3 is made up of 13 amino acids. CDR1 is WNHNN and CDR2 is SYGVQD in the germline V gene (reference sequence). The CDR3 bases are TGCGCCAGCAGTGGCCCTGGGGACAGCCCGGCTTTCTTT. It specifies CASSGPGDSPAFF.

The chain links TRBV2 to TRBJ2-1, with D tentatively TRBD1 or TRBD2 (5 bases each). The CDR3 totals 16 residues. Germline V gene sequence: CDR1 SNHLY, CDR2 FYNNEI. V was trimmed by 8 bases and J by 0 bases, leaving 17 bases between them. The CDR3 bases are TGTGCCAGCGGGTCGGGGCGGACGAGCTCCTACAATGAGCAGTTCTTC. Amino acid sequence: CASGSGRTSSYNEQFF.

The genes are TRBV10-3 and TRBJ2-2; D might be TRBD2 (6 bases). CDR1 and CDR2 (germline): ENHRY, SYGVKD. Trimming left V 11 bases short and J 7 bases short, with 11 bases between. CDR3 size: 11 residues. DNA for the CDR3: TGTGCCGTCTCGGGAGTCGGGGAGCTGTTTTTT. This sequence encodes CAVSGVGELFF.

This sequence joins TRBV6-2 or TRBV6-3 and TRBJ2-2; the match to TRBD2 covers 13 bases. CDR1 MNHEY and CDR2 SVGEGT come from the germline V gene. The CDR3 runs 15 residues. The J segment lost 6 bases and the V segment lost 4 bases, leaving 2 bases of the junction unmatched. The CDR3 spells CASSWTSGRPGELFF. The CDR3 DNA sequence: TGTGCCAGCAGTTGGACTAGCGGGAGACCCGGGGAGCTGTTTTTT.

In its sample, this clone was seen a few times. The V and J genes are TRBV6-2 or TRBV6-3 and TRBJ1-1; no reliable D call. This CDR3 has 11 amino acids. Germline-derived CDR1 and CDR2 are MNHEY and SVGEGT. The ends were cut back, 7 bases at V and 0 bases at J, with 3 bases in the middle. The CDR3 DNA reads TGTGCCAGCAACCTGAACACTGAAGCTTTCTTT. Amino acids: CASNLNTEAFF.

In its sample, this clone ranks as medium-sized. The chain joins TRBV29-1 to TRBJ1-3; D is unresolved. This CDR3 is built from 14 residues. CDR1 and CDR2 from the germline V gene are SQVTM and ANQGSEA. Trimming removed 4 bases from V and 0 bases from J, with 10 bases in between. In nucleotides, the CDR3 is TGCAGCGTTGGTTTAGGGCACTCTGGAAACACCATATATTTT. Translating it yields CSVGLGHSGNTIYF.

This chain connects TRBV11-2 to TRBJ2-7, with a possible D match to TRBD2 (6 bases). The ends were cut back, 4 bases at V and 3 bases at J, with 13 bases in the middle. The CDR3 has 14 amino acids. Germline V CDR1 and CDR2: SGHAT, FQNNGV. The CDR3 sequence: CASSYVQGGYEQYF. For the CDR3, the DNA is TGTGCCAGCAGCTATGTTCAGGGAGGCTACGAGCAGTACTTC.

By share, this clone ranks as large. Other nucleotide sequences in the sample specify the same CDR3. This chain uses TRBV20-1 with TRBJ2-3, with 9 bases fitting TRBD2. From germline, CDR1 is DFQATT and CDR2 SNEGSKA (reference sequence). The CDR3 has 16 amino acids. J was trimmed by 5 bases and V by 1 base; bases with no gene match: 10. CDR3 nucleotides: TGCAGTGCTAGAGTAAAGGCTAGCGGGGCCTTAGATACGCAGTATTTT. This translates into CSARVKASGALDTQYF.

V usage is TRBV6-2 or TRBV6-3 and J usage is TRBJ1-1; TRBD1 agrees at 10 bases. J lost 10 bases, V lost 5 bases, and 10 bases had no gene match. The germline gives CDR1 MNHEY, CDR2 SVGEGT. This CDR3 has 14 residues. Here the CDR3 DNA reads TGTGCCAGCAGTCCCCTGGGACAGGGGCAGGGAGCTTTCTTT. Residues: CASSPLGQGQGAFF.

This clone has a single count. The chain is built from TRBV9 and TRBJ2-1, with 9 bases aligning to TRBD2. CDR3 size: 14 residues. Losses at the gene ends were 0 bases for V and 8 bases for J; bases not matched to a gene: 3. The germline CDR1 and CDR2 sequences are SGDLS and YYNGEE. This CDR3 is CASSVASGIHEQFF. In DNA form, the CDR3 reads TGTGCCAGCAGCGTAGCTAGCGGGATCCATGAGCAGTTCTTC.

By sample fraction, this clone is large. V and J are TRBV27 and TRBJ2-2, with 10 bases matching TRBD1. V lost 3 bases, J lost 3 bases, and 10 bases stayed unmatched. Germline loops: CDR1 MNHEY, CDR2 SMNVEV (reference sequence). This CDR3 comprises 18 residues. CDR3 in DNA: TGTGCCAGCAGTTTGTGGTCGCCCGGGACAGGGGACACCGGGGAGCTGTTTTTT. The encoded protein is CASSLWSPGTGDTGELFF.

The rearrangement uses TRBV20-1 and TRBJ2-7; 7 nucleotides agree with TRBD2. V trimming: 0 bases; J trimming: 4 bases; junction bases outside the gene matches: 9. The CDR3 is made up of 15 amino acids. From germline, CDR1 is DFQATT and CDR2 SNEGSKA (reference sequence). The CDR3 bases are TGCAGTGCTAGAGACTTCAGCGGGAACTTATACGAGCAGTACTTC. Translation gives CSARDFSGNLYEQYF.

The gene calls are TRBV7-9 and TRBJ1-5; no definite D call. CDR3 size: 15 residues. Per germline, CDR1 SEHNR and CDR2 FQNEAQ (reference sequence). V gave up 1 base and J gave up 6 bases, with 13 bases separating them. The CDR3 loop is CASSLGVGLGQPQHF. For the CDR3, the DNA is TGTGCCAGCAGCTTAGGAGTCGGCCTTGGTCAGCCCCAGCATTTT.

This clone was counted a single time. V and J are TRBV20-1 and TRBJ2-3, with 11 bases lining up with TRBD2. Germline trimming cut 1 base from V and 3 bases from J; bases unmatched to any gene: 0. The CDR3 is 14 residues long. Germline-derived CDR1 and CDR2 are DFQATT and SNEGSKA (reference sequence). CDR3 in amino acids: CSARGTSGTDTQYF. CDR3 DNA sequence: TGCAGTGCTAGAGGGACTAGCGGGACAGATACGCAGTATTTT.

In DNA form, the CDR3 reads TGTGCCAGCAGTCCCCCGGTAACTAGCGGGATTGCCAAGATTAATGAGCAGTTCTTC. Its translation: CASSPPVTSGIAKINEQFF. V gene TRBV6-2 or TRBV6-3 combines with J gene TRBJ2-1; the match to TRBD2 covers 10 bases. Germline V gives CDR1 MNHEY, CDR2 SVGEGT. This CDR3 is 19 amino acids long. V lost 5 bases, J lost 7 bases, and 20 bases stayed unmatched.